This TCR beta chain is drawn from a study of blood T cells in healthy people across ages. V shed 4 bases and J 5 bases; nucleotides not matched to a gene: 9. Germline lookup yields CDR1 MNHEY and CDR2 SVGAGI. The CDR3 extends over 15 amino acids. The authors ran a second PCR of 7 to 11 cycles using a sample-barcoded 5' primer and a J-beta primer mix. TCRdb passed the 5' RACE reads through MiXCR, listing each CDR3 protein once. The repertoire holds 1.8 million or so distinct CDR3 sequences, with 35% to 50% as singletons. This clonotype originated in a human donor in good health. The sequenced sample was blood. This rearrangement joins TRBV6-5 to TRBJ2-7, with TRBD1 matching 9 bases. This chain's CDR3 is CASSLTGGPLDEQYF. CDR3 coding DNA: TGTGCCAGCAGTTTAACAGGGGGCCCTTTAGACGAGCAGTACTTC.